The present TCR beta chain was sequenced within a study of response to subunit inactivated influenza vaccine. Study-level findings and limits: The authors put forward the suggestion that each seasonal influenza vaccination may bring in only a limited number of new T cells.

The germline gives CDR1 MGHRA, CDR2 YSYEKL. The V end lost 0 bases, the J end lost 0 bases, and 9 bases lay between the germline ends. The CDR3 spans 16 residues. Notes on this clonotype: What it binds is not known.

Each CDR3 protein gets one entry after TCRdb re-called the RT-PCR reads with MiXCR. The sample lists hundreds of thousands of distinct CDR3 sequences; approximately 13% were seen once. The receptor was derived from a man aged 45 to 65 who received an inactivated influenza vaccine. The chain employs TRBV4-1 and TRBJ1-5; D unclear. Material: PBMCs from blood, obtained around 14 days before vaccination. The CDR3 reads CASSQDHTFSNQPQHF. In DNA form, the CDR3 reads TGCGCCAGCAGCCAAGATCACACCTTTAGCAATCAGCCCCAGCATTTT.